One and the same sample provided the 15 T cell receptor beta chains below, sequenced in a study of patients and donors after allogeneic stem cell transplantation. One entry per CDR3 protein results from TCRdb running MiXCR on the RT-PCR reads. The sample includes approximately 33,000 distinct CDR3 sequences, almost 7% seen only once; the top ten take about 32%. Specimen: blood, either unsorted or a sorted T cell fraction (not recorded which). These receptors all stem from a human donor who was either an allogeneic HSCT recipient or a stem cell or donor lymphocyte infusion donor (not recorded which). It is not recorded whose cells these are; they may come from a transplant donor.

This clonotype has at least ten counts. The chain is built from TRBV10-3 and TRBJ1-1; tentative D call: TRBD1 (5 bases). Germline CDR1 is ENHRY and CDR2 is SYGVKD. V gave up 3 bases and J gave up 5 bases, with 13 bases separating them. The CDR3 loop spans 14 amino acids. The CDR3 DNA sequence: TGTGCCATCAGTGAAATGAGGCCAGGGACTGAAGCTTTCTTT. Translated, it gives CAISEMRPGTEAFF.

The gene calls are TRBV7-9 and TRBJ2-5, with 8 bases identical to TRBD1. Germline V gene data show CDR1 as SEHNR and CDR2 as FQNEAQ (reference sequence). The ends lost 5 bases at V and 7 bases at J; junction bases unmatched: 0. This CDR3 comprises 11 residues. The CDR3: CASSQGATQYF. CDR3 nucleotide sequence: TGTGCCAGCAGCCAGGGGGCGACCCAGTACTTC.

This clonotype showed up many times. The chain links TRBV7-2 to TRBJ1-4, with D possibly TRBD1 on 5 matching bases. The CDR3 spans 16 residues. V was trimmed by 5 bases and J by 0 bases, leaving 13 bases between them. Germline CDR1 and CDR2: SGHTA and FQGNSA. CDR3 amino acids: CASSPVGVATNEKLFF. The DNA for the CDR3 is TGTGCCAGCAGCCCCGTAGGGGTAGCAACTAATGAAAAACTGTTTTTT. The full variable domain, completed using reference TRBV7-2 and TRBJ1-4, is GAGVSQSPSNKVTEKGKDVELRCDPISGHTALYWYRQSLGQGLEFLIYFQGNSAPDKSGLPSDRFSAERTGGSVSTLTIQRTQQEDSAVYLCASSPVGVATNEKLFFGSGTQLSVL.

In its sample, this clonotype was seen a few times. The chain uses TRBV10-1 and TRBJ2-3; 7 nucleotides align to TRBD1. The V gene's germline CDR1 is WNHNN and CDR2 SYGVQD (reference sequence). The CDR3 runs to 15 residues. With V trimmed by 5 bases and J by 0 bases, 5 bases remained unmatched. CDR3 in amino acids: CASSTGATSTDTQYF. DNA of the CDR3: TGCGCCAGCAGTACAGGGGCGACTAGCACAGATACGCAGTATTTT.

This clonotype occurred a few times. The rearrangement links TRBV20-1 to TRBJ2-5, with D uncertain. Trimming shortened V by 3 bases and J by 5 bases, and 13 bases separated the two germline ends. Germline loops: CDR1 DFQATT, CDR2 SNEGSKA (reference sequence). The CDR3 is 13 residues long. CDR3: CSASFSVGETQYF. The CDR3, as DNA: TGCAGTGCTAGTTTTTCTGTGGGGGAGACCCAGTACTTC.

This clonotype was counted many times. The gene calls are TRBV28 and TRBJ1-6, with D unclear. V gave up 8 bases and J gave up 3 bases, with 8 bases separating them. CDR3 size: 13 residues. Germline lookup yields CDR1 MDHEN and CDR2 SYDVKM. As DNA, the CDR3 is TGTGCCAGCTGGCGGGACTATAATTCACCCCTCCACTTT. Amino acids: CASWRDYNSPLHF. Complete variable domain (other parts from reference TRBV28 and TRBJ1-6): DVKVTQSSRYLVKRTGEKVFLECVQDMDHENMFWYRQDPGLGLRLIYFSYDVKMKEKGDIPEGYSVSREKKERFSLILESASTNQTSMYLCASWRDYNSPLHFGNGTRLTVT.

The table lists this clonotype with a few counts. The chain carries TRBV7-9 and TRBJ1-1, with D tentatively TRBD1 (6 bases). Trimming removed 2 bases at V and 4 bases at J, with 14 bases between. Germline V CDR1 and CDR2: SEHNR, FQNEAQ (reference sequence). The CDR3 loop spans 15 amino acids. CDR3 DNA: TGTGCCAGCAGCTTACCAGGGGCGGTGGGCACTGAAGCTTTCTTT. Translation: CASSLPGAVGTEAFF.

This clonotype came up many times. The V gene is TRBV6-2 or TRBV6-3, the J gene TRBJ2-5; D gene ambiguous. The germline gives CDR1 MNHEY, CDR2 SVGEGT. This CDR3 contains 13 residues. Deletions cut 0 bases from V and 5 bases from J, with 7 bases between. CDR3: CASSYSLLETQYF. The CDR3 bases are TGTGCCAGCAGTTACTCGTTGTTGGAGACCCAGTACTTC.

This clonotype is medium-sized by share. DNA of the CDR3: TGTGCCACCAGTGATCCTGCGGGAGGCCTTAGGTATGAGCAGTTCTTC. It specifies CATSDPAGGLRYEQFF. This chain uses TRBV24-1 with TRBJ2-1, with TRBD2 matching over 8 bases. This CDR3 spans 16 amino acids. Germline V CDR1 and CDR2: KGHDR, SFDVKD. The ends lost 3 bases at V and 8 bases at J; junction bases unmatched: 11.

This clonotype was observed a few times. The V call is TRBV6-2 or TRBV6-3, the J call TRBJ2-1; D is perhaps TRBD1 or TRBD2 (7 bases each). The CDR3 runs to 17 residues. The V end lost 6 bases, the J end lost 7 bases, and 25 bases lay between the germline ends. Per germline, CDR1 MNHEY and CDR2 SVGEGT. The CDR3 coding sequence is TGTGCCAGCAGATATACGGGGGGAGGGGGCAATGGGAATGAGCAGTTCTTC. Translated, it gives CASRYTGGGGNGNEQFF.

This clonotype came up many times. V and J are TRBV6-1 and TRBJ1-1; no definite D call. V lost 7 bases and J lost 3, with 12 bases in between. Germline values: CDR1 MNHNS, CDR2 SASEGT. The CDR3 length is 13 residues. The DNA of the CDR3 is TGTGCCAGCAAAGGACGGAGCTACACTGAAGCTTTCTTT. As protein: CASKGRSYTEAFF.

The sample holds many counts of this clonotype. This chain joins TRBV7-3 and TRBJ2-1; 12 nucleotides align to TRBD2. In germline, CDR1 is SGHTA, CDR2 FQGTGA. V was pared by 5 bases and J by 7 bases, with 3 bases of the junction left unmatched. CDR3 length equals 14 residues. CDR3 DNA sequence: TGTGCCAGCAGCCCCGGGACTAGCGGGAATGAGCAGTTCTTC. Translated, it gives CASSPGTSGNEQFF.

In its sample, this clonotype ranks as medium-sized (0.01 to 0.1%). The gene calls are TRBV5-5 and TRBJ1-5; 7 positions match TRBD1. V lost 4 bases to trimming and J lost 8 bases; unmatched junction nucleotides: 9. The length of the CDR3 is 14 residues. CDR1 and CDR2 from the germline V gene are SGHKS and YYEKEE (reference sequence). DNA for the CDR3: TGTGCCAGCAGCCCGGGACAGCCTGGAGAGCCCCAGCATTTT. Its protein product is CASSPGQPGEPQHF.

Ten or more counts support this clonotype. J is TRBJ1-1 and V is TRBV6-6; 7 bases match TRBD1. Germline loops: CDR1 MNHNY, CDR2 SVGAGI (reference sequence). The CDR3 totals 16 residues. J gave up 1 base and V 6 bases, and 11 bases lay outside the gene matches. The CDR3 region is CASRDGTVGWNTEAFF. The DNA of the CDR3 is TGTGCCAGCAGAGACGGGACAGTTGGTTGGAACACTGAAGCTTTCTTT.

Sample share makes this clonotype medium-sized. The CDR3 loop is CASTNTGELFF. The CDR3 bases are TGTGCCAGCACCAACACCGGGGAGCTGTTTTTT. V is TRBV14 and J is TRBJ2-2, with unresolved D. Germline CDR1 and CDR2: SGHDN and FVKESK. This CDR3 has 11 residues. The V end lost 7 bases, the J end lost 2 bases, and 2 bases lay between the germline ends.